Each of the 6 T cell receptor beta chains below was sequenced from the same sample in a study of blood T cells in healthy people across ages. Primed by a sample-barcoded 5' primer and a J-beta primer mix, a second PCR proceeded for roughly 6 to 12 cycles. TCRdb reprocessed the 5' RACE reads with MiXCR, giving one entry per CDR3 protein. Of roughly 700,000 distinct CDR3 sequences listed, around half were seen once; the top ten hold under 35%. Sequenced: blood. The origin of the receptors is a woman in her fifties or sixties in good health.

V usage is TRBV7-2 and J usage is TRBJ1-5; D not certain. This CDR3 region has 15 residues. Germline CDR1 reads SGHTA; CDR2 reads FQGNSA. V dropped 1 base and J dropped 6 bases, with 13 bases sitting between them. The CDR3 DNA reads as TGTGCCAGCAGCTTAGAGACGACGTCAGGTCAGCCCCAGCATTTT. It translates to CASSLETTSGQPQHF.

The V and J genes are TRBV4-3 and TRBJ2-1, with 7 nucleotides matching TRBD2. This CDR3 comprises 15 residues. Germline values: CDR1 LGHNA, CDR2 YSLEER. The junction had 9 bases not matched to a gene; V was cut back by 2 bases and J by 8 bases. The CDR3, as DNA: TGCGCCAGCAGCCAAAGGGCGGGAGAATTCCATGAGCAGTTCTTC. Protein sequence: CASSQRAGEFHEQFF.

The sample holds a few counts of this clonotype. This chain connects TRBV20-1 to TRBJ2-1; no reliable D call. Germline CDR1 DFQATT, CDR2 SNEGSKA (reference sequence). This CDR3 has 15 amino acids. V lost 2 bases and J 3 bases, leaving 14 bases between the germline ends. The CDR3 loop reads CSARRSSSNYNEQFF. The DNA of the CDR3 is TGCAGTGCTAGAAGGTCCTCTTCTAACTACAATGAGCAGTTCTTC.

The chain couples TRBV7-2 to TRBJ1-6; the match to TRBD1 covers 8 bases. CDR3 length: 16 amino acids. Germline V gene data show CDR1 as SGHTA and CDR2 as FQGNSA. Trimming at V came to 2 bases and at J to 5 bases, leaving 5 bases not matched to a gene. Here the CDR3 DNA reads TGTGCCAGCAGCTTAATGGCCAGGGGGCATAATTCACCCCTCCACTTT. Amino acids: CASSLMARGHNSPLHF.

This CDR3 is CSARDATGSSYEQYF. The CDR3 DNA sequence: TGCAGTGCTAGAGACGCGACAGGAAGCTCCTACGAGCAGTACTTC. V is TRBV20-1 and J is TRBJ2-7; D is possibly TRBD1 (6 bases). The CDR3 consists of 15 residues. CDR1 and CDR2 (germline): DFQATT, SNEGSKA (reference sequence). The V gene lost 0 bases and the J gene lost 0 bases, with 12 bases spanning the gap.

V usage is TRBV5-5 and J usage is TRBJ2-1; D perhaps matches TRBD1 (5 bases). Matching the DNA end better, TRBJ2-7 makes the J call doubtful. CDR1 and CDR2 from the germline V gene are SGHKS and YYEKEE (reference sequence). The CDR3 totals 16 residues. The CDR3 DNA follows: TGTGCCAGCAGCTTGTCAGGACATAGCTCCTACAATGAGCAGTACTTC. The encoded protein is CASSLSGHSSYNEQYF.